This T cell receptor beta chain was retrieved from a study of identical twins. In the case of this clonotype: What it recognizes is unknown.

Trimming took 1 base from V and 4 from J, leaving 19 bases between them. The CDR3 has 17 amino acids. Germline V gene lookup returns CDR1 LNHNV and CDR2 YYDKDF (reference sequence). TCRdb re-called the 5' RACE reads through MiXCR, storing one row per CDR3 protein. The data contain about 530,000 distinct CDR3 sequences, roughly 15% of them singletons. General study findings and limits: Researchers reported excess low generation probability among twin-shared out-of-frame alpha sequences. Insertion counts were lower in abundant cord blood beta clonotypes, a trend that memory repertoires did not show.

The sample also formed part of further work on yellow fever vaccine responses in identical twins.

The sequenced material came from CD4+ T cells sorted from blood. The receptor was derived from a woman between 18 and 29 years old in good health. The chain couples TRBV15 to TRBJ1-1; the D gene is possibly TRBD1 (6 bases). As DNA, the CDR3 is TGTGCCACCAGCAGAGGACAGGTCCGCCTTCTTGGCACTGAAGCTTTCTTT. Protein product: CATSRGQVRLLGTEAFF.